The entry below describes one TCR beta chain. The sample is drawn from a study of blood T cell repertoires in COVID-19. On the study more broadly: Samples of COVID-19 (acute and convalescent) were obtained from the United States, Italy and Spain.

Libraries were prepared by immunoSEQ multiplex PCR; TCRdb keeps only in-frame clonotypes and omits some of them. There are some 190,000 clones in the sample; more than 75% occur only once, and approximately 15% lies in the top ten. After removal of 7 bases from V and 0 bases from J, the junction contained 11 bases not matched to a gene. The CDR3 consists of 18 residues. Germline CDR1 is KGHDR and CDR2 is SFDVKD. During the 2 weeks before they entered the study, exposed participants had met someone with a PCR-confirmed or clinician-diagnosed COVID-19 case. The clonotype was recovered from a man aged 55-75 years who had been exposed to COVID-19. The chain has TRBV24-1 and TRBJ2-3, with TRBD2 matching over 11 bases. The sample comprised PBMCs or T cells enriched from blood (not recorded which). The chain's CDR3 is CATRGGTSGTPSTDTQYF. CDR3 DNA: TGTGCCACCAGGGGGGGGACTAGCGGAACCCCGAGCACAGATACGCAGTATTTT.